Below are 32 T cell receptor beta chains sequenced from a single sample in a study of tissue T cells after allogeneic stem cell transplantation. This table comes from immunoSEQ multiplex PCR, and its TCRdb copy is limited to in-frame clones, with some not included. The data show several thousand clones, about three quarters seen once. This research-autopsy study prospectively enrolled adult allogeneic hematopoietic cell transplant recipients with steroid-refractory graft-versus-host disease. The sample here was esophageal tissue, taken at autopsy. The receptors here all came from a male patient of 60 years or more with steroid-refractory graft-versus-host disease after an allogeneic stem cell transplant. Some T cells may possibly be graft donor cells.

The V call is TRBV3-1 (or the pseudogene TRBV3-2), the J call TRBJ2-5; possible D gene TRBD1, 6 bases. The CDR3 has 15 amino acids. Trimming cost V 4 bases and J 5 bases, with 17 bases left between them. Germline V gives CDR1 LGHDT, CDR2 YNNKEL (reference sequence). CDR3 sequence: CASSLSGTSWETQYF. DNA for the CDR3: TGTGCCAGCAGCCTGTCCGGGACATCGTGGGAGACCCAGTACTTC.

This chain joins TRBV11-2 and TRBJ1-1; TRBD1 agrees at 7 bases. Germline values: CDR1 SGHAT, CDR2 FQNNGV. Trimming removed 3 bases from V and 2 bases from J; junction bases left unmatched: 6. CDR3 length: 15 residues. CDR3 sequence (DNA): TGTGCCAGCAGCTTTGGGAGGACAGGAAACACTGAAGCTTTCTTT. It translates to CASSFGRTGNTEAFF.

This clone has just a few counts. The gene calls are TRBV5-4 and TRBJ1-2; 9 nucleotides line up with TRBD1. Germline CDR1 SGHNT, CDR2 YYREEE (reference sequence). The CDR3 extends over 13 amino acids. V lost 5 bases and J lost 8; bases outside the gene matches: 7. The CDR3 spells CASSRDRALGYTF. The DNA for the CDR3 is TGTGCCAGCAGTCGGGACAGGGCCCTGGGCTACACCTTC.

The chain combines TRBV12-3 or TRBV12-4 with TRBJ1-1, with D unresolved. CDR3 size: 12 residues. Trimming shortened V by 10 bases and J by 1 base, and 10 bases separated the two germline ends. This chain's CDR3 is CATKLGNTEAFF. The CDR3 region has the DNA TGTGCCACCAAACTAGGGAACACTGAAGCTTTCTTT.

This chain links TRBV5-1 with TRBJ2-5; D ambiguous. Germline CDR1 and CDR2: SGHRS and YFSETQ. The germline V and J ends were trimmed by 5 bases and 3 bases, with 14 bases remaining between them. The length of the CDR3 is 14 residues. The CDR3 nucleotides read TGCGCCAGCAGTTCCGTTAGGTATAAAGAGACCCAGTACTTC. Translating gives CASSSVRYKETQYF. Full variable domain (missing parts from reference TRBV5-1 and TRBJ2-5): KAGVTQTPRYLIKTRGQQVTLSCSPISGHRSVSWYQQTPGQGLQFLFEYFSETQRNKGNFPGRFSGRQFSNSRSEMNVSTLELGDSALYLCASSSVRYKETQYFGPGTRLLVL.

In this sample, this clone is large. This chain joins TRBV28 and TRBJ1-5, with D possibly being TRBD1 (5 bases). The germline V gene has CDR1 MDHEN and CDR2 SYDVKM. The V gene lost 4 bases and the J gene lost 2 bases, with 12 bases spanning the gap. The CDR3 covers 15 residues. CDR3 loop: CASSSGGQGNQPQHF. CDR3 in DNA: TGTGCCAGCAGTTCTGGGGGTCAAGGCAATCAGCCCCAGCATTTT.

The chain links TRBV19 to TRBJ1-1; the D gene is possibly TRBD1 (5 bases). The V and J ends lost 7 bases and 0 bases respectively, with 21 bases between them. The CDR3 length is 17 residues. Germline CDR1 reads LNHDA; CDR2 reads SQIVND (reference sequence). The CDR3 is CASTPSTVPSLNTEAFF. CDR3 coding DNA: TGTGCCAGTACCCCATCGACAGTACCTAGTTTGAACACTGAAGCTTTCTTT.

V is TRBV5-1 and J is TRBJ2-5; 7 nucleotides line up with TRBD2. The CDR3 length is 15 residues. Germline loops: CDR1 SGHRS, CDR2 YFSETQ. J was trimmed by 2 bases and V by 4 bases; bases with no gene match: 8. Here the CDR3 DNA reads TGCGCCAGCAGCGAAACGACTAGCACGCAAGAGACCCAGTACTTC. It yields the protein CASSETTSTQETQYF.

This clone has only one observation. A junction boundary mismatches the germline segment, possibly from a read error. The CDR3 protein is CSARHSGLVF. The CDR3 DNA reads as TGCAGTGCTAGACACAGCGGCTTGGTTTTT. The chain is built from TRBV20-1 and TRBJ1-4; D is unclear. This CDR3 is built from 10 residues. Germline CDR1 DFQATT, CDR2 SNEGSKA (reference sequence).

The CDR3 loop reads CAISESGTGNTIYF. The CDR3 DNA is TGTGCCATCAGTGAATCAGGGACTGGAAACACCATATATTTT. The rearrangement links TRBV10-3 to TRBJ1-3, with D possibly matching TRBD1 (5 bases). The V gene's germline CDR1 is ENHRY and CDR2 SYGVKD. Trimming left V 3 bases short and J 2 bases short, with 8 bases between. This CDR3 region has 14 residues.

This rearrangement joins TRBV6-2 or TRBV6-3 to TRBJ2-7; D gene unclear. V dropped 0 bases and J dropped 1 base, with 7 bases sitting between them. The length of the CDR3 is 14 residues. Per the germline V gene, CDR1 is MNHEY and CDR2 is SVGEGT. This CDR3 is CASSYSGSSYEQYF. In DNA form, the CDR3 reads TGTGCCAGCAGTTACTCGGGGTCTTCCTACGAGCAGTACTTC.

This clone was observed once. For the CDR3, the DNA is TGTGCCTGGACGCGTGGAGGGGGCGATGAGCAGTTCTTC. It codes for CAWTRGGGDEQFF. The rearrangement uses TRBV30 and TRBJ2-1, with TRBD1 as a possible D gene (7 bases). Trimming removed 4 bases at V and 8 bases at J, with 15 bases between. The CDR3 length is 13 residues. Per germline, CDR1 GTSNPN and CDR2 SVGIG (reference sequence).

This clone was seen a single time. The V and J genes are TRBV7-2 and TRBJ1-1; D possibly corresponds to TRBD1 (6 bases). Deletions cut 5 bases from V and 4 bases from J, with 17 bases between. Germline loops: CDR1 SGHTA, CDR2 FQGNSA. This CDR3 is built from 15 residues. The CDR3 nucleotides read TGTGCCAGCAGCCTCCAGGGCAGGGGCGGCACTGAAGCTTTCTTT. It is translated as CASSLQGRGGTEAFF. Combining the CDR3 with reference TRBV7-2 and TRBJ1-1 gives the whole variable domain GAGVSQSPSNKVTEKGKDVELRCDPISGHTALYWYRQSLGQGLEFLIYFQGNSAPDKSGLPSDRFSAERTGGSVSTLTIQRTQQEDSAVYLCASSLQGRGGTEAFFGQGTRLTVV.

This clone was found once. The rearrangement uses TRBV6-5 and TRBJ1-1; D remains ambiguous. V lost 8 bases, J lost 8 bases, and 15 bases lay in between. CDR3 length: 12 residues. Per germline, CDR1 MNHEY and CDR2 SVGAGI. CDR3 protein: CASQIGRIEAFF. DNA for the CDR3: TGTGCCAGCCAGATAGGACGGATAGAAGCTTTCTTT.

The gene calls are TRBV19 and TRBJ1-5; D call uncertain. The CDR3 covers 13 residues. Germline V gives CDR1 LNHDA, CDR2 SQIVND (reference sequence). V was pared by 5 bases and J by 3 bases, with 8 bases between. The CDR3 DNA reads TGTGCCAGTAGTCCGGGGATCAATCAGCCCCAGCATTTT. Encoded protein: CASSPGINQPQHF.

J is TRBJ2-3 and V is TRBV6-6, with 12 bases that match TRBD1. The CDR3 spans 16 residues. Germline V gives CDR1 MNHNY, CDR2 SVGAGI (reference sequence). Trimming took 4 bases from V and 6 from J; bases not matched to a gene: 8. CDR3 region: CASSSYRDRGRDTQYF. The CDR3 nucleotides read TGTGCCAGCAGTTCTTACCGGGACAGGGGGCGTGATACGCAGTATTTT.

The CDR3 loop reads CARSEVPDQPQHF. The DNA of the CDR3 is TGTGCCAGAAGCGAGGTTCCGGATCAGCCCCAGCATTTT. The rearrangement uses TRBV5-3 and TRBJ1-5; D is undetermined. TRBV5-3 is an open reading frame, and its role is uncertain. The CDR3 totals 13 residues. V lost 4 bases to trimming and J lost 5 bases, with 10 bases between them.

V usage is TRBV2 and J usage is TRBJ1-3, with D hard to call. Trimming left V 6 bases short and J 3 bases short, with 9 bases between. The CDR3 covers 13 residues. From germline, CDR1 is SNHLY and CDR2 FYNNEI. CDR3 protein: CASRADNGNTIYF. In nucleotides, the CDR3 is TGTGCCAGCAGGGCAGACAATGGAAACACCATATATTTT.

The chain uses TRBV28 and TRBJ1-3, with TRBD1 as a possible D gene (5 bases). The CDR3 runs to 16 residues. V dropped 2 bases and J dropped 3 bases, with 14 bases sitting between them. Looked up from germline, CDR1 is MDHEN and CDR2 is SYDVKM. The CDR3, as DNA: TGTGCCAGCAGTTTAGTGGGGGACCCCTTTGGAAACACCATATATTTT. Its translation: CASSLVGDPFGNTIYF.

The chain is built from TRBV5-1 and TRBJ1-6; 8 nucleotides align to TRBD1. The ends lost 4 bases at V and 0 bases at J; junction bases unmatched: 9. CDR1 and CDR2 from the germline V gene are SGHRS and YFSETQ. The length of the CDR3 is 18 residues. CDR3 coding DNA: TGCGCCAGCAGCAAGAGCCGGACAGGGAGCTCCTATAATTCACCCCTCCACTTT. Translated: CASSKSRTGSSYNSPLHF.

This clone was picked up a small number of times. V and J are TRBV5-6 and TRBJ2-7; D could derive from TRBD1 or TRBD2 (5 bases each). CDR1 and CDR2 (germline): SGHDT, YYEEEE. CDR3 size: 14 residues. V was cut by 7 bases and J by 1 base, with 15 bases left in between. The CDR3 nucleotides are TGTGCCAGCGACGCCGGGACGGTATCCTACGAGCAGTACTTC. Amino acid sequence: CASDAGTVSYEQYF.

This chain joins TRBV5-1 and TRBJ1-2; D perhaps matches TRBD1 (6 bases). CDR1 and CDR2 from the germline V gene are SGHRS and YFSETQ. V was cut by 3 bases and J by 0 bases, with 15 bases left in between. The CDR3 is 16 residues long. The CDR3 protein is CASSWGAGPSNYGYTF. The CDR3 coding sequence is TGCGCCAGCAGCTGGGGGGCTGGCCCTTCTAACTATGGCTACACCTTC.

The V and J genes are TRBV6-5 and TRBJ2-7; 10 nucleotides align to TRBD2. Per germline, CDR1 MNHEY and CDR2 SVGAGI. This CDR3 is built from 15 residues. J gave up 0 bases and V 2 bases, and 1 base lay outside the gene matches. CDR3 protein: CASSYASGGSYEQYF. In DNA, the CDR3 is TGTGCCAGCAGTTACGCTAGCGGGGGCTCCTACGAGCAGTACTTC.

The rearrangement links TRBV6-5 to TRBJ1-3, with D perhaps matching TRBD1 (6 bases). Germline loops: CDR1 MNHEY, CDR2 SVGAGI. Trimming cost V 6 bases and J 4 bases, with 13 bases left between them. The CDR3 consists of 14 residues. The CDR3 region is CASRNRVDGNTIYF. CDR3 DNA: TGTGCCAGCAGGAACAGGGTCGACGGAAACACCATATATTTT.

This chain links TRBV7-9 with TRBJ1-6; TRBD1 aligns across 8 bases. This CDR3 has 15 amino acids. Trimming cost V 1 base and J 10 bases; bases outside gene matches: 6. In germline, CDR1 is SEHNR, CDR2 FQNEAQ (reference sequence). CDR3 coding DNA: TGTGCCAGCAGCTTAGTGTTACAGGGGGGCTCACCCCTCCACTTT. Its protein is CASSLVLQGGSPLHF.

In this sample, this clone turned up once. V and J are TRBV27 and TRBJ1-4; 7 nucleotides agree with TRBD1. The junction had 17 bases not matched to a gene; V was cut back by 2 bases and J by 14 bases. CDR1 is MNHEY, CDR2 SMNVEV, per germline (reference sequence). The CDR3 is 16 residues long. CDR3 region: CASSLNDRVSRSLLFF. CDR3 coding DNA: TGTGCCAGCAGTTTAAACGACAGGGTCTCTAGGTCGCTTCTGTTTTTT. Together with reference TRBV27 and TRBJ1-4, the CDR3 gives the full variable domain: EAQVTQNPRYLITVTGKKLTVTCSQNMNHEYMSWYRQDPGLGLRQIYYSMNVEVTDKGDVPEGYKVSRKEKRNFPLILESPSPNQTSLYFCASSLNDRVSRSLLFFGSGTQLSVL.

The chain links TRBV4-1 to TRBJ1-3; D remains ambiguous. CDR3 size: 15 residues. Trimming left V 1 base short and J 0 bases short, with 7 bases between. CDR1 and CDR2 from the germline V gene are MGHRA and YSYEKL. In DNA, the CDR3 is TGCGCCAGCAGCCAAGGTATAGGCTCTGGAAACACCATATATTTT. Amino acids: CASSQGIGSGNTIYF.

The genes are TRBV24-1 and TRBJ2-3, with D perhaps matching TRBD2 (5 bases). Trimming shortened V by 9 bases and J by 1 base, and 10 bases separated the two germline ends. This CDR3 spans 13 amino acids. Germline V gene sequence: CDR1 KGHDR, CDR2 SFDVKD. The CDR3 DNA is TGTGCCACCGTCGAGGGAGGCACAGATACGCAGTATTTT. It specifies CATVEGGTDTQYF.

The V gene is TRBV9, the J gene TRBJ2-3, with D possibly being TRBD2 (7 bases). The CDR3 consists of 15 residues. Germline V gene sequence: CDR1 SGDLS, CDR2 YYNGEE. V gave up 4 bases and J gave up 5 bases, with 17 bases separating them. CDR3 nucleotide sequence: TGTGCCAGCAGCCTAGGGGAGGGGGGCAGAGATACGCAGTATTTT. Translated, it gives CASSLGEGGRDTQYF. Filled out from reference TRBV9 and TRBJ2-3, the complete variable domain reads DSGVTQTPKHLITATGQRVTLRCSPRSGDLSVYWYQQSLDQGLQFLIQYYNGEERAKGNILERFSAQQFPDLHSELNLSSLELGDSALYFCASSLGEGGRDTQYFGPGTRLTVL.

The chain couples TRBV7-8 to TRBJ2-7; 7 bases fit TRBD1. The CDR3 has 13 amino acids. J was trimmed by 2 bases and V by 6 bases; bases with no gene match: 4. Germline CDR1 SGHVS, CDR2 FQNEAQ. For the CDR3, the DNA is TGTGCCAGCAGTTACAGGGGACCCTACGAGCAGTACTTC. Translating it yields CASSYRGPYEQYF.

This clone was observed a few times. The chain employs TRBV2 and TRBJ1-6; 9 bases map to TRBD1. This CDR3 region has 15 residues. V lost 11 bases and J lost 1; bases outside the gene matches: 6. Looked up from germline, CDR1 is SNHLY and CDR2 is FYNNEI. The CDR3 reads CAGGTGWSYNSPLHF. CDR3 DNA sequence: TGTGCCGGCGGGACAGGGTGGTCCTATAATTCACCCCTCCACTTT.

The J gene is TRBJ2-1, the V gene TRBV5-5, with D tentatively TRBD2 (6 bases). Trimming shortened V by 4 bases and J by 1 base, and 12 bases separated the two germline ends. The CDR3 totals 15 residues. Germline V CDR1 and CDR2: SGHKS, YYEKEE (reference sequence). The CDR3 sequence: CASSGEDTSYNEQFF. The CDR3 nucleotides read TGTGCCAGCAGCGGGGAGGATACTTCCTACAATGAGCAGTTCTTC.